This T cell receptor beta chain was sequenced in a study of response to subunit inactivated influenza vaccine. TCRdb re-called the RT-PCR reads through MiXCR, storing one row per CDR3 protein. Of more than 400,000 distinct CDR3 sequences listed, roughly 7.6% are singletons. In this sample, this clonotype turned up a few times. Material: PBMCs from blood, obtained 23 to 25 months after vaccination. The source of this sequence is a man between 50 and 69 years old who received an inactivated influenza vaccine.

The CDR3 DNA sequence: TGTGCCAGCAGGCCGACAGGCATAGAGACCCAGTACTTC. It translates to CASRPTGIETQYF. The V gene is TRBV12-3 or TRBV12-4, the J gene TRBJ2-5; D might be TRBD1 (6 bases). The CDR3 sequence is 13 residues long. V shed 6 bases and J shed 4 bases, with 12 bases lying between them.